This T cell receptor (beta chain) emerged from a study of monozygotic twins with inflammatory bowel disease. Comment on this clonotype: Its antigen is unidentified.

The study, taken as a whole, reports: Twin concordance left repertoire similarity unchanged, with limited power a possible explanation for this lack of difference.

Each CDR3 protein gets one entry in TCRdb, which reprocessed the 5' RACE reads and gives no DNA. The sample holds 310,000 or so distinct CDR3 sequences. The CDR3 totals 16 residues. Per the germline V gene, CDR1 is SGHRS and CDR2 is YFSETQ. The rearrangement joins TRBV5-1 to TRBJ2-3; TCRdb picks TRBD1, but there is no DNA to check that call. Specimen: blood. The sequence was obtained from a human donor with ulcerative colitis or Crohn's disease, or a healthy co-twin of an affected twin (not recorded which). This chain's CDR3 is CASSLENRVFADTQYF. Filled out from reference TRBV5-1 and TRBJ2-3, the complete variable domain reads KAGVTQTPRYLIKTRGQQVTLSCSPISGHRSVSWYQQTPGQGLQFLFEYFSETQRNKGNFPGRFSGRQFSNSRSEMNVSTLELGDSALYLCASSLENRVFADTQYFGPGTRLTVL.